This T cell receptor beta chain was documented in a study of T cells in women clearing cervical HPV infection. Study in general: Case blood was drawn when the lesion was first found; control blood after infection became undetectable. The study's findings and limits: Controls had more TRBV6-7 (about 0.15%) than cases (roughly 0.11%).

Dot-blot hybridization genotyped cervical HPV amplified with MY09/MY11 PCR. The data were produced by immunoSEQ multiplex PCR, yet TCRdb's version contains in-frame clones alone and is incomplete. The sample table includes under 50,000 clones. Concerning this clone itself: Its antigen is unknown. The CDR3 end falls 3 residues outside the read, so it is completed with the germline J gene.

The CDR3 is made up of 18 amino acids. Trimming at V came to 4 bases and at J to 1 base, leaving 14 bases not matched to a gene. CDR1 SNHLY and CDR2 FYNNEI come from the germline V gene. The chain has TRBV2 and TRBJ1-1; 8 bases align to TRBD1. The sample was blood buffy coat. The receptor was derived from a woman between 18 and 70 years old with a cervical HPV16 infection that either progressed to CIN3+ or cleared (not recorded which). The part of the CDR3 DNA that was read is TGTGCCAGCAGTGCCCCGGGCGCCAAGGGACAGGCGAACACTGAA. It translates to CASSAPGAKGQANTE. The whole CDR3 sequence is CASSAPGAKGQANTEAFF. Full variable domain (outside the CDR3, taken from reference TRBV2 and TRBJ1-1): EPEVTQTPSHQVTQMGQEVILRCVPISNHLYFYWYRQILGQKVEFLVSFYNNEISEKSEIFDDQFSVERPDGSNFTLKIRSTKLEDSAMYFCASSAPGAKGQANTEAFFGQGTRLTVV.